This T cell receptor (beta chain) was sequenced during a study of CD8+CD57+ T cells in acquired aplastic anemia. Genomic DNA served as template for TCR beta VDJ and CDR3 profiling. Using its own MiXCR run on the reads, TCRdb lists one record per CDR3 protein. The top ten hold 25% to 30% of the sample, which has 130,000 or so distinct CDR3 sequences, 45% to 60% seen once. CDR3 length: 14 amino acids. Trimming took 3 bases from V and 3 from J; bases not matched to a gene: 3. Germline loops: CDR1 GTSNPN, CDR2 SVGIG (reference sequence). Selection for sequencing was limited to patients who had shown CD8+CD57+ cell expansion by flow cytometry. Every patient presented with severe acquired aplastic anemia.

The TCR comes from a human donor with aplastic anemia. What was sequenced was sorted CD4+, CD8+, or CD8+CD57+ T cells (not recorded which) from PBMCs. V gene TRBV30 combines with J gene TRBJ2-7; 12 nucleotides line up with TRBD2. CDR3: CAWRTSGGGYEQYF. DNA for the CDR3: TGTGCCTGGAGGACTAGCGGGGGTGGCTACGAGCAGTACTTC.